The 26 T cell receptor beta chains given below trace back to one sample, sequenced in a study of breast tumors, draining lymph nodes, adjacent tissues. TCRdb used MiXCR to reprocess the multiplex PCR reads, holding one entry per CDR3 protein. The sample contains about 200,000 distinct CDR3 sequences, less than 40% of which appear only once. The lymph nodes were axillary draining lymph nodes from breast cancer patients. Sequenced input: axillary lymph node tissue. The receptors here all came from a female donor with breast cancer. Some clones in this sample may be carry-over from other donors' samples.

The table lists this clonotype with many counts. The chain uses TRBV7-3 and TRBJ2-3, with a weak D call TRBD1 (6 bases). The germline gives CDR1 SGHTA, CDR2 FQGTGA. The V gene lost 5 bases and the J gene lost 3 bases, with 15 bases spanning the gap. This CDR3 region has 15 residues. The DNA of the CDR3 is TGTGCCAGCAGCCCCGAGGGTACAGGGACAGATACGCAGTATTTT. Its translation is CASSPEGTGTDTQYF.

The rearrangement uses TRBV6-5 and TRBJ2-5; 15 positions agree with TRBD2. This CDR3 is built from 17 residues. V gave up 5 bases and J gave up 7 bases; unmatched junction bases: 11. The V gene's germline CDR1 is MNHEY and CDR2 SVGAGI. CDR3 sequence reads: CASSPRTSGGEAGTQYF. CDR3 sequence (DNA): TGTGCCAGCAGTCCCCGGACTAGCGGGGGGGAAGCCGGGACCCAGTACTTC.

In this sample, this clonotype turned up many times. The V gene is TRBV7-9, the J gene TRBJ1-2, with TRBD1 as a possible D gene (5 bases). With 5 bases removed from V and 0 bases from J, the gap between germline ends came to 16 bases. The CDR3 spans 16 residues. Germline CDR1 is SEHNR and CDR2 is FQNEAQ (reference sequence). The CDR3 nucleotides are TGTGCCAGCAGCCCGACGGGGCCCCCCTCTAACTATGGCTACACCTTC. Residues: CASSPTGPPSNYGYTF.

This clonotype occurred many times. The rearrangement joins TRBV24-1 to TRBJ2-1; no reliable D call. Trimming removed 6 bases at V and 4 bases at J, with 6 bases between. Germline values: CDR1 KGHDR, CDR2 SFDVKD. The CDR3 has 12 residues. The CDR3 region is CATSTIYNEQFF. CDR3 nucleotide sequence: TGTGCCACCAGTACAATTTACAATGAGCAGTTCTTC.

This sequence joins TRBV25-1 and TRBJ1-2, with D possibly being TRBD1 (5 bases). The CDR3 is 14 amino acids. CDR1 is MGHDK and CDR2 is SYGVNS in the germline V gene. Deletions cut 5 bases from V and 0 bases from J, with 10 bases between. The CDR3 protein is CASSPTETNYGYTF. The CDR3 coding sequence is TGTGCCAGCAGTCCGACAGAAACTAACTATGGCTACACCTTC.

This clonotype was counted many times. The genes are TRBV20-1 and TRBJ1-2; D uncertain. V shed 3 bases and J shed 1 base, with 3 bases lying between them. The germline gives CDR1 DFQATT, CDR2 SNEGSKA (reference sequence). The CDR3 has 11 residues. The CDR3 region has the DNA TGCAGTGCTAGCGATAACTATGGCTACACCTTC. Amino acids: CSASDNYGYTF.

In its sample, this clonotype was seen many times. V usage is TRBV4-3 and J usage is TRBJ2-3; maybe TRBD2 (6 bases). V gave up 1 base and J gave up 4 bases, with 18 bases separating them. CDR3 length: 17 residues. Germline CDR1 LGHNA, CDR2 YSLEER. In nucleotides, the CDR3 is TGCGCCAGCAGCCAAGTCGAGACTAGTTCAGCGCCAGATACGCAGTATTTT. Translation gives CASSQVETSSAPDTQYF.

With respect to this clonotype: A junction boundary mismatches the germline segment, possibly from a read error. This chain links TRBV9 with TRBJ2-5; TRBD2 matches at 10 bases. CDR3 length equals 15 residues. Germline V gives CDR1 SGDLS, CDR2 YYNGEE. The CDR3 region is CASSALAGVTETPYF. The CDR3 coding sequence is TGTGCCAGCAGCGCCCTAGCGGGAGTAACGGAGACCCCGTACTTC.

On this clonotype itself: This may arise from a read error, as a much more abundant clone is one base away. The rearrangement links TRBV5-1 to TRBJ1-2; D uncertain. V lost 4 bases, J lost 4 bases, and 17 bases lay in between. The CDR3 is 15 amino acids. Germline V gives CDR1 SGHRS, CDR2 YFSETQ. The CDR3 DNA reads TGCGCCAGCAGCCCGGACGGGGAAGTGCCCTATGGCTACACCTTC. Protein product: CASSPDGEVPYGYTF.

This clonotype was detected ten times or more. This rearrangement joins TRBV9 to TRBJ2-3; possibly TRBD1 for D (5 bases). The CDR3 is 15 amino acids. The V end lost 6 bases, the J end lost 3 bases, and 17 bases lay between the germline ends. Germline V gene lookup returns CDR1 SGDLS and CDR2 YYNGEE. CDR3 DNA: TGTGCCAGCACCATCTGGGGCAGGGATACAGATACGCAGTATTTT. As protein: CASTIWGRDTDTQYF.

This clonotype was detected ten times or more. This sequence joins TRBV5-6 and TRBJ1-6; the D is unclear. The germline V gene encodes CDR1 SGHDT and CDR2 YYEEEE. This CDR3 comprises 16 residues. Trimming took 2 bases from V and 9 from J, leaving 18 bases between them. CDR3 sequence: CASSLRRIGVGSPLHF. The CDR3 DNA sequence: TGTGCCAGCAGCTTACGTCGTATCGGGGTTGGTTCACCCCTCCACTTT.

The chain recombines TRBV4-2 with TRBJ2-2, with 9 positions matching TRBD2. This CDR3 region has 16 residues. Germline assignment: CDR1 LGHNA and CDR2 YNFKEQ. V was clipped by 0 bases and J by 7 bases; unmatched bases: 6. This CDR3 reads CASSQDLAGLNGELFF. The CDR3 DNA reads TGTGCCAGCAGCCAAGATCTAGCGGGACTAAACGGGGAGCTGTTTTTT.

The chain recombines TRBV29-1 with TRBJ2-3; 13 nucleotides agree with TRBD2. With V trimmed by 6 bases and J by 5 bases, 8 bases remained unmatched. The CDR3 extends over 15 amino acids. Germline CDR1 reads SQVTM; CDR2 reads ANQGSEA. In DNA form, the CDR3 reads TGCAGCGTACACATACGGACTAGCGGGAGAGATACGCAGTATTTT. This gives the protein CSVHIRTSGRDTQYF.

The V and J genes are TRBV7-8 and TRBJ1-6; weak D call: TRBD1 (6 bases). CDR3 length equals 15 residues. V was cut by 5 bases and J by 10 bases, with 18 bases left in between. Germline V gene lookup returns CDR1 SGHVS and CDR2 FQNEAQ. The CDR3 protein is CASSVGWAGDSPLHF. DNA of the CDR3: TGTGCCAGCAGCGTGGGGTGGGCAGGGGACTCACCCCTCCACTTT.

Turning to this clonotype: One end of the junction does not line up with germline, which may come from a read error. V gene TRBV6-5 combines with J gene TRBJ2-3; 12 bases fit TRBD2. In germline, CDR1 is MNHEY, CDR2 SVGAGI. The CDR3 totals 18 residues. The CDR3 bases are TGTGCCAGCAGTCACTCGACATCTAGCGGGAGGGCCTCGGATACGCAGTATTTT. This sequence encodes CASSHSTSSGRASDTQYF.

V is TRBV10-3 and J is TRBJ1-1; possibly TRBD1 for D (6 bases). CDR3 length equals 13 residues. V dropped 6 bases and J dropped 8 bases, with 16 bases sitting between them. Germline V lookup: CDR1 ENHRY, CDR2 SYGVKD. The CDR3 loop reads CAIRSARGGEAFF. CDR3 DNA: TGTGCCATCAGATCCGCCCGGGGGGGCGAAGCTTTCTTT.

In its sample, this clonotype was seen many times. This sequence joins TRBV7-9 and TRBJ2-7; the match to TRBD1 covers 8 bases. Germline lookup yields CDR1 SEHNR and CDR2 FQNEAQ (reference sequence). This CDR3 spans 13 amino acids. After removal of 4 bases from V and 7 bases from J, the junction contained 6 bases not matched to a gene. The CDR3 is CASSSFRDREQYF. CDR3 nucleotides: TGTGCCAGCAGCTCCTTCCGGGACAGGGAGCAGTACTTC.

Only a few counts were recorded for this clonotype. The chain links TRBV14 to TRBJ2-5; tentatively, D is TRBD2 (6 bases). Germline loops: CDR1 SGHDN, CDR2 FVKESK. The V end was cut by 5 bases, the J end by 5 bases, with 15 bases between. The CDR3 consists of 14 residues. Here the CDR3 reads CASSRLGSGETQYF. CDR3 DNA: TGTGCCAGCAGCAGGTTAGGGAGCGGGGAGACCCAGTACTTC.

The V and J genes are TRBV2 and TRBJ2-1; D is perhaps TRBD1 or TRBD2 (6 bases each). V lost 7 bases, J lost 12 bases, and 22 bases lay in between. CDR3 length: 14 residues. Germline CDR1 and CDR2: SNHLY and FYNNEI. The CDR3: CASTPRTTPQGQFF. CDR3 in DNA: TGTGCCAGCACCCCAAGGACTACGCCACAGGGGCAGTTCTTC.

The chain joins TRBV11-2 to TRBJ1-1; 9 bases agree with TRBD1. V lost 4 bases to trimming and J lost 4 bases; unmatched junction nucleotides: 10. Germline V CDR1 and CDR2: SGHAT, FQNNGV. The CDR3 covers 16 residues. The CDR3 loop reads CASSSFRDRDFTEAFF. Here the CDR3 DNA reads TGTGCCAGCAGCTCATTCCGGGACAGGGACTTCACTGAAGCTTTCTTT. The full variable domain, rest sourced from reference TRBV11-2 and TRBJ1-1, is EAGVAQSPRYKIIEKRQSVAFWCNPISGHATLYWYQQILGQGPKLLIQFQNNGVVDDSQLPKDRFSAERLKGVDSTLKIQPAKLEDSAVYLCASSSFRDRDFTEAFFGQGTRLTVV.

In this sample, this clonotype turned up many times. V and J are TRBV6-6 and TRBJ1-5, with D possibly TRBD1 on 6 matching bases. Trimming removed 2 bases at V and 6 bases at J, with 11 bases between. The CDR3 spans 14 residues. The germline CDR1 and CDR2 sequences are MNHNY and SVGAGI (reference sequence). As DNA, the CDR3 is TGTGCCAGCAGTTACGGATCAGGGGTTCAGCCCCAGCATTTT. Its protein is CASSYGSGVQPQHF.

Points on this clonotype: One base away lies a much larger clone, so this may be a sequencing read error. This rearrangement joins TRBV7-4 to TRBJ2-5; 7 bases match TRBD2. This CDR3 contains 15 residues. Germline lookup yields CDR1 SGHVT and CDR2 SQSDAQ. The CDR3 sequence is CASRQLAVIQETQHF. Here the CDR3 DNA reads TGTGCCAGCCGCCAGCTAGCGGTAATACAAGAGACCCAGCACTTC.

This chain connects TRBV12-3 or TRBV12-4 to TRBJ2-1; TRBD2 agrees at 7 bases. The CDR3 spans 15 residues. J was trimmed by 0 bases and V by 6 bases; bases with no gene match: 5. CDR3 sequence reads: CASRGGTGSYNEQFF. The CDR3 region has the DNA TGTGCCAGCAGGGGGGGGACTGGCTCCTACAATGAGCAGTTCTTC.

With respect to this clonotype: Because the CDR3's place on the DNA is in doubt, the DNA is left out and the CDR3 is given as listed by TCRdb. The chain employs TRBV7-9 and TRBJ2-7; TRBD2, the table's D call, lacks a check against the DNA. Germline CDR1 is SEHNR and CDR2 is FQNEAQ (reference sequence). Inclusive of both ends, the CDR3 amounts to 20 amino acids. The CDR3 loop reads CASSFYICSARAGLVGEQYF.

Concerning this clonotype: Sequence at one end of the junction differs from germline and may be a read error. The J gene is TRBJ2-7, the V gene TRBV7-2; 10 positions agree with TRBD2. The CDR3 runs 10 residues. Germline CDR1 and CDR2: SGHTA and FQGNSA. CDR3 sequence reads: CASLPASGRF. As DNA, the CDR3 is TGTGCCAGCCTCCCAGCTAGCGGGAGATTC.

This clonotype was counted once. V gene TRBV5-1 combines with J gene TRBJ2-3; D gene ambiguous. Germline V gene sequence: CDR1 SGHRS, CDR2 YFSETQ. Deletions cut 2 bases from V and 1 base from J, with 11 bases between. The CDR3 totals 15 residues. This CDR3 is CASSLKGPGTDTQYF. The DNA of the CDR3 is TGCGCCAGCAGCTTAAAGGGCCCCGGCACAGATACGCAGTATTTT.